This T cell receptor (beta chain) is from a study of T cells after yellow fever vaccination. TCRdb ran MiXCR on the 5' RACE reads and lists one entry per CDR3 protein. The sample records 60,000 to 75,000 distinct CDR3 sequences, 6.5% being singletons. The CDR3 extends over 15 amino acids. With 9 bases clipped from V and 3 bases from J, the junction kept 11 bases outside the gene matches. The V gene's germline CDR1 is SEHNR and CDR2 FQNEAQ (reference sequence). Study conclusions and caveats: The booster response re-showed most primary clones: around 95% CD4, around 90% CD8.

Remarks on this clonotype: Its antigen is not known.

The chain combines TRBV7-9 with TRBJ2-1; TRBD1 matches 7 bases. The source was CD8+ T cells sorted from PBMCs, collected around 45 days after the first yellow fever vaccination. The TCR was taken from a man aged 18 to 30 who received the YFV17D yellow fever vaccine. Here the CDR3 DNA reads TGTGCCAGAAGCCCGCCGGGACAGAGCTACAATGAGCAGTTCTTC. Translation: CARSPPGQSYNEQFF.